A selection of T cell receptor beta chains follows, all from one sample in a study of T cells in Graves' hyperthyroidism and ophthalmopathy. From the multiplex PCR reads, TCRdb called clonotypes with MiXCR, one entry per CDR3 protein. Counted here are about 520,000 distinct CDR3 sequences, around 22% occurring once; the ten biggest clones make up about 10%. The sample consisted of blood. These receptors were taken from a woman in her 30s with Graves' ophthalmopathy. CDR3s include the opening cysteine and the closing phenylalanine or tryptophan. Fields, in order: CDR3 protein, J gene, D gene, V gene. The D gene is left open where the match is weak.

cdr3_aa: CASSPYDRVNTEAFF; j_call: TRBJ1-1; d_call: .; v_call: TRBV18
cdr3_aa: CASSYSALTRPNYGYTF; j_call: TRBJ1-2; d_call: .; v_call: TRBV6-5
cdr3_aa: CASSPRGLDEQYF; j_call: TRBJ2-7; d_call: .; v_call: TRBV11-3
cdr3_aa: CASSERGVEQYF; j_call: TRBJ2-7; d_call: .; v_call: TRBV6-1
cdr3_aa: CASSLVQGGYGYTF; j_call: TRBJ1-2; d_call: TRBD1; v_call: TRBV5-1
cdr3_aa: CAISAHKGEQYF; j_call: TRBJ2-7; d_call: .; v_call: TRBV10-3
cdr3_aa: CASSLSSDSPGHEQYF; j_call: TRBJ2-7; d_call: .; v_call: TRBV13
cdr3_aa: CASSSGGRSGYTF; j_call: TRBJ1-2; d_call: TRBD1; v_call: TRBV12-3/TRBV12-4
cdr3_aa: CASSFWGGGRELFF; j_call: TRBJ2-2; d_call: TRBD2; v_call: TRBV28
cdr3_aa: CAKSEGPYYGYTF; j_call: TRBJ1-2; d_call: .; v_call: TRBV7-9
cdr3_aa: CASSLRPEKAGELFF; j_call: TRBJ2-2; d_call: .; v_call: TRBV12-3/TRBV12-4
cdr3_aa: CASSLEDGDYEQYF; j_call: TRBJ2-7; d_call: .; v_call: TRBV7-9
cdr3_aa: CASSYSTSGGENTGELFF; j_call: TRBJ2-2; d_call: TRBD2; v_call: TRBV6-2/TRBV6-3
cdr3_aa: CASSWGDAFSEQYF; j_call: TRBJ2-7; d_call: .; v_call: TRBV12-3/TRBV12-4
cdr3_aa: CAREKRKGRSFTGELFF; j_call: TRBJ2-2; d_call: .; v_call: TRBV11-1
cdr3_aa: CASSQSRTGRTEAFF; j_call: TRBJ1-1; d_call: TRBD1; v_call: TRBV14
cdr3_aa: CASSSQNRAEQYF; j_call: TRBJ2-7; d_call: .; v_call: TRBV7-3
cdr3_aa: CASSLDKITGELFF; j_call: TRBJ2-2; d_call: .; v_call: TRBV5-1
cdr3_aa: CSARDRGRYEQYF; j_call: TRBJ2-7; d_call: TRBD1; v_call: TRBV20-1
cdr3_aa: CASSFNGGGSEAFF; j_call: TRBJ1-1; d_call: .; v_call: TRBV11-2
cdr3_aa: CASSEGAVGGYTF; j_call: TRBJ1-2; d_call: TRBD1; v_call: TRBV6-2/TRBV6-3
cdr3_aa: CASTMTGNTEAFF; j_call: TRBJ1-1; d_call: .; v_call: TRBV12-3/TRBV12-4
cdr3_aa: CASTLRGVGPDGYTF; j_call: TRBJ1-2; d_call: .; v_call: TRBV28
cdr3_aa: CASSVDLRTGELFF; j_call: TRBJ2-2; d_call: .; v_call: TRBV9
cdr3_aa: CASGKLTLSEQYF; j_call: TRBJ2-7; d_call: .; v_call: TRBV11-2
cdr3_aa: CASQGLAGSSYEQYF; j_call: TRBJ2-7; d_call: TRBD2; v_call: TRBV27
cdr3_aa: CASSLRRTGMDYGYTF; j_call: TRBJ1-2; d_call: .; v_call: TRBV27
cdr3_aa: CSAGLAGGPVGELFF; j_call: TRBJ2-2; d_call: TRBD2; v_call: TRBV20-1
cdr3_aa: CASSPRLWRSGNTIYF; j_call: TRBJ1-3; d_call: .; v_call: TRBV12-3/TRBV12-4
cdr3_aa: CASSYTGSVGPEQYF; j_call: TRBJ2-7; d_call: .; v_call: TRBV6-5
cdr3_aa: CSARRVNQPQHF; j_call: TRBJ1-5; d_call: .; v_call: TRBV20-1
cdr3_aa: CASSPGTESYGYTF; j_call: TRBJ1-2; d_call: .; v_call: TRBV18